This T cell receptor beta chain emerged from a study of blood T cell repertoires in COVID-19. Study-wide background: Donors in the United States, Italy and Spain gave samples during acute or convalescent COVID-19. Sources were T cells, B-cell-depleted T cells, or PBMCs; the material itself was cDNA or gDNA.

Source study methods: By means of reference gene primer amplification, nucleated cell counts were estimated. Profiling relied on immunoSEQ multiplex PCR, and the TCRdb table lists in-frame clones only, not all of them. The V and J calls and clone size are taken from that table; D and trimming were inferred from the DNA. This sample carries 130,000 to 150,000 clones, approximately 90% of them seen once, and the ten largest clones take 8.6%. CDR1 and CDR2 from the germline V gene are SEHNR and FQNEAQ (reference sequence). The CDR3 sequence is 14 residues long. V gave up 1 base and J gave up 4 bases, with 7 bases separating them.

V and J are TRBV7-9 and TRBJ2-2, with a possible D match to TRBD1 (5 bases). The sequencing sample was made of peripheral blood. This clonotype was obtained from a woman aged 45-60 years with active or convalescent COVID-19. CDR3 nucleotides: TGTGCCAGCAGCTTAGACACAGGCACCGGGGAGCTGTTTTTT. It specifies CASSLDTGTGELFF.